The T cell receptor (beta chain) described here comes from a study of T-cell reconstitution after alpha-beta-depleted transplantation in children. The CDR3 contains 18 residues. The V end lost 0 bases, the J end lost 3 bases, and 20 bases lay between the germline ends. Germline V lookup: CDR1 SGHRS, CDR2 YFSETQ. During its preparation, the TCRbeta library received unique molecular identifiers. TCRdb called the PCR reads again in MiXCR, with one record for every CDR3 protein. The data show about 610,000 distinct CDR3 sequences, with roughly a tenth seen just once and less than 4.5% held by the top ten. This clonotype showed up many times.

This clonotype originated in a human donor who donated a stem cell graft to a child with acute myeloid leukemia. This chain connects TRBV5-1 to TRBJ2-3; tentative D call: TRBD2 (6 bases). This sample comprised PBMCs from the stem cell graft donor, obtained from the stem cell graft. The CDR3 region has the DNA TGCGCCAGCAGCTTGGAGCCTCGGGGGAGTGTGGGAACAGATACGCAGTATTTT. Its translation: CASSLEPRGSVGTDTQYF. Full variable domain (rest looked up from reference TRBV5-1 and TRBJ2-3): KAGVTQTPRYLIKTRGQQVTLSCSPISGHRSVSWYQQTPGQGLQFLFEYFSETQRNKGNFPGRFSGRQFSNSRSEMNVSTLELGDSALYLCASSLEPRGSVGTDTQYFGPGTRLTVL.